One and the same sample provided the 3 T cell receptor beta chains below, sequenced in a study of CXCR3-negative and CXCR3-positive naive CD8 T cells. UMI-labeled 5' RACE yielded the TRB cDNA libraries. TCRdb re-called the 5' RACE reads and catalogs CDR3 proteins one per entry, DNA excluded. The specimen's table records over 50,000 distinct CDR3 sequences. Study results and limitations: CXCR3-negative naive cells had less hydrophobic TRB CDR3s than did CXCR3-positive naive cells.

Their antigens are not known. The source material was naive CXCR3+ CD8+ T cells from blood. Subset meaning: CD45RO-CCR7+CD27+CD95- naive CD8+ T cells expressing CXCR3 (TNR3+). These receptors all stem from a human donor in good health. Some clones in this sample may be carry-over from other donors' samples.

CDR3 amino acids: CASSPRSAGGPPPYEQYF. The chain joins TRBV18 to TRBJ2-7; there is no DNA to check the TCRdb D call of TRBD2. The CDR3 covers 18 residues. Germline CDR1 reads KGHSH; CDR2 reads LQKENI.

J is TRBJ2-2 and V is TRBV7-6. The CDR3 runs to 14 residues. Per the germline V gene, CDR1 is SGHVS and CDR2 is FNYEAQ. This CDR3 reads CASSLVVNTGELFF.

The CDR3 spells CSVVPTTTSTDTQYF. The chain uses TRBV29-1 and TRBJ2-3; the D call of TRBD2 rests on TCRdb alone, since no DNA is present to check it. Germline lookup yields CDR1 SQVTM and CDR2 ANQGSEA. The CDR3 has 15 residues.